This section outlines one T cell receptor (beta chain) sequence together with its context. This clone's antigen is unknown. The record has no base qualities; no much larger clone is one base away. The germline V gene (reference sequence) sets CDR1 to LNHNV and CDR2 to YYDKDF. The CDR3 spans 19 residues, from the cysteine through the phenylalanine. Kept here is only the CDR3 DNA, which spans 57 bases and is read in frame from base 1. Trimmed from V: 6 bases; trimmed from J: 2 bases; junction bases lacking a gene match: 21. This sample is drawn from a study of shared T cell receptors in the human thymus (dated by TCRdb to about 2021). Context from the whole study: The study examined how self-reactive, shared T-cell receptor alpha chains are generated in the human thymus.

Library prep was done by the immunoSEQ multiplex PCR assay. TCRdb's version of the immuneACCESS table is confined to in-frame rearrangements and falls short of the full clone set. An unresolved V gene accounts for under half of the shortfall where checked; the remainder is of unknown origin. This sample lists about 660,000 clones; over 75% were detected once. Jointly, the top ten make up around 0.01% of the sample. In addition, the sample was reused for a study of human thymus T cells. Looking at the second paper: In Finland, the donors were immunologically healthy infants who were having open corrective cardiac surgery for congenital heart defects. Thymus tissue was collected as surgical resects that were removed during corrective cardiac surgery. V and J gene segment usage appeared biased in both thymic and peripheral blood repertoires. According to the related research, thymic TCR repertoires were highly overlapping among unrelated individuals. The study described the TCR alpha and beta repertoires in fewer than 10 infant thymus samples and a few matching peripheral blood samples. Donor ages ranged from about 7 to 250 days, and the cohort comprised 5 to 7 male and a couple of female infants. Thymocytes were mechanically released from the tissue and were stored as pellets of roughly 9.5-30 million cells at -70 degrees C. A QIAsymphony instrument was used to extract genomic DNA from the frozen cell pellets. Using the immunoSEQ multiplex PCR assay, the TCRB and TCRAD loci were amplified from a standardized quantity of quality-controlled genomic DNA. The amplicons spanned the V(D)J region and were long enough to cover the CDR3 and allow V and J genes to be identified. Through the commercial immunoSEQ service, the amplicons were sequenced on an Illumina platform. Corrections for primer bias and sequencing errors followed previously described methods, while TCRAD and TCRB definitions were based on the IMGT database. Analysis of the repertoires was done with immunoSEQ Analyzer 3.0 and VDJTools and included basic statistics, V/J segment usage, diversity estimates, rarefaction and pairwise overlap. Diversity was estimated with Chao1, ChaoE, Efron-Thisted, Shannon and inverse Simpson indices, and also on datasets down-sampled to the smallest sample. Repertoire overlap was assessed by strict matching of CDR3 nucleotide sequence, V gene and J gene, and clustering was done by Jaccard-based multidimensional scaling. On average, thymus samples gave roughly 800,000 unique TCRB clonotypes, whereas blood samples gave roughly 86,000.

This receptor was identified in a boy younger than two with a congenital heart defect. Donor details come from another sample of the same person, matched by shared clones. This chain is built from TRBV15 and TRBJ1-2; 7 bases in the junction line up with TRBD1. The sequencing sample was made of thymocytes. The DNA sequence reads TGTGCCACCAGTGGGGTGAAGGGACAGAGGGCTTTATGGAACTATGGCTACACCTTC. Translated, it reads CATSGVKGQRALWNYGYTF.